What follows is one T cell receptor (beta chain) and its context. The target antigen is unknown. As to time point: patch test 1, 2 weeks after DPC sensitization. Treatment meaning: therapeutic diphenylcyclopropenone sensitization with weekly scalp DPC. Participating donors were patients with alopecia, aged 18 to 70 years, considered appropriate candidates for DPC. The data are from a study of human T cells and chemical hapten exposure. Study details: The cohort included alopecia areata under or over 50% scalp, totalis and universalis.

General study findings and limits: There was alopecia in the donors, so their immune response may differ from that of healthy people. Counts of TCRs above 1 in 1000 frequency stayed unchanged with DPC sensitization.

With 0 bases removed from V and 8 bases from J, the gap between germline ends came to 13 bases. Germline V lookup: CDR1 MGHRA, CDR2 YSYEKL. CDR3 size: 15 residues. TCRdb itself ran the RACE reads through MiXCR, one entry per CDR3 protein. Of about 360,000 distinct CDR3 sequences listed, about 7% are singletons. The sample consisted of whole blood, taken in connection with sensitization to the hapten diphenylcyclopropenone (DPC). This TCR was recovered from a woman aged 18-35 years with alopecia areata. Some clones in this sample may be carry-over from other donors' samples. This chain connects TRBV4-1 to TRBJ1-4; D is uncertain. The CDR3 nucleotides read TGCGCCAGCAGCCAAGACCGGCCGGAGGGAGAAAAACTGTTTTTT. It encodes CASSQDRPEGEKLFF.